The 22 T cell receptor beta chains listed next were all sequenced from one sample in a study of CD8 T cells in ankylosing spondylitis. No cognate antigen is known for these TCRs. TCRdb called the 5' RACE reads again in MiXCR, with one record for every CDR3 protein. The sample holds about 800,000 distinct CDR3 sequences, around 11% seen once. Study-wide findings and caveats: Seemingly characteristic of ankylosing spondylitis blood was a TCR beta motif consisting of about 8 highly homologous variants.

Sequenced input: blood, either unsorted or a sorted T cell fraction (not recorded which). The receptor source for this set is a male donor with ankylosing spondylitis.

CDR3 amino acids: CASSLLAGENEQYF. DNA for the CDR3: TGTGCCAGCAGTTTACTAGCGGGGGAAAACGAGCAGTACTTC. The J gene is TRBJ2-7, the V gene TRBV27, with TRBD2 matching 10 bases. The CDR3 runs to 14 residues. V dropped 2 bases and J dropped 5; count of bases not matched to a gene: 3. Per the germline V gene, CDR1 is MNHEY and CDR2 is SMNVEV (reference sequence).

This clonotype was seen only a few times. This chain connects TRBV4-3 to TRBJ2-1; 8 bases align to TRBD1. The CDR3 totals 16 residues. CDR1 is LGHNA, CDR2 YSLEER, per germline. The V and J ends lost 1 base and 8 bases, in that order; junction bases with no gene match: 10. In DNA, the CDR3 is TGCGCCAGCAGCCAAGTTTTCGGGACAGGAATCTATGAGCAGTTCTTC. Its translation is CASSQVFGTGIYEQFF.

This clonotype occurred a few times. V gene TRBV7-9 combines with J gene TRBJ1-1; D is unclear. CDR3 length: 15 residues. In germline, CDR1 is SEHNR, CDR2 FQNEAQ (reference sequence). Trimming took 2 bases from V and 9 from J, leaving 19 bases between them. The CDR3: CASSLKGDWTSKAFF. The CDR3 DNA reads TGTGCCAGCAGCTTAAAAGGCGACTGGACCTCTAAAGCTTTCTTT.

The chain links TRBV7-2 to TRBJ2-3; 13 bases are a match to TRBD2. The CDR3 spans 16 residues. Per germline, CDR1 SGHTA and CDR2 FQGNSA. V was clipped by 3 bases and J by 6 bases; unmatched bases: 6. The CDR3 DNA reads as TGTGCCAGCAGCTTCGGACTAGCGGGAGTAAGGGATACGCAGTATTTT. Translating gives CASSFGLAGVRDTQYF.

This clonotype showed up just a few times. The CDR3 region has the DNA TGTGCCAGCACCTCCCTAGGGACCGTCGCCTACAATGAGCAGTTCTTC. Translation gives CASTSLGTVAYNEQFF. The genes are TRBV27 and TRBJ2-1; D might be TRBD1 or TRBD2, each matching 5 bases. With 7 bases removed from V and 2 bases from J, the gap between germline ends came to 18 bases. The CDR3 is 16 amino acids. The germline gives CDR1 MNHEY, CDR2 SMNVEV (reference sequence).

Ten or more counts support this clonotype. The rearrangement links TRBV24-1 to TRBJ2-1; D uncertain. Looked up from germline, CDR1 is KGHDR and CDR2 is SFDVKD. The CDR3 is 11 residues long. Trimming stripped 2 bases from V and 15 bases from J, with 10 bases between. CDR3 nucleotide sequence: TGTGCCACCAGTGATTGGACGGCGTGGTTCTTC. Protein sequence: CATSDWTAWFF.

The rearrangement links TRBV28 to TRBJ2-5, with D possibly matching TRBD2 (5 bases). With 3 bases removed from V and 5 bases from J, the gap between germline ends came to 10 bases. CDR1 is MDHEN, CDR2 SYDVKM, per germline. The CDR3 is 13 amino acids. Here the CDR3 reads CASSFAGPETQYF. CDR3 nucleotide sequence: TGTGCCAGCAGTTTCGCGGGCCCGGAGACCCAGTACTTC.

This clonotype showed up just a few times. The V call is TRBV6-2 or TRBV6-3, the J call TRBJ2-1; D might be TRBD2 (7 bases). Trimming pared 7 bases from V and 2 bases from J, leaving 15 bases between. The CDR3 runs 15 residues. The germline V gene has CDR1 MNHEY and CDR2 SVGEGT. Written as DNA, the CDR3 is TGTGCCAGCACTAGTCGGGGGGCACCCTACAATGAGCAGTTCTTC. This gives the protein CASTSRGAPYNEQFF.

This clonotype occurred a few times. The CDR3 reads CASSVGVRTNTEAFF. DNA for the CDR3: TGTGCCAGCAGCGTAGGAGTCAGGACGAACACTGAAGCTTTCTTT. This chain joins TRBV9 and TRBJ1-1; D uncertain. Trimming removed 0 bases at V and 1 base at J, with 10 bases between. Germline CDR1 and CDR2: SGDLS and YYNGEE. The CDR3 is made up of 15 amino acids. The full variable domain, completed using reference TRBV9 and TRBJ1-1, is DSGVTQTPKHLITATGQRVTLRCSPRSGDLSVYWYQQSLDQGLQFLIQYYNGEERAKGNILERFSAQQFPDLHSELNLSSLELGDSALYFCASSVGVRTNTEAFFGQGTRLTVV.

The chain has TRBV5-5 and TRBJ1-2; D gene unclear. Trimming removed 0 bases at V and 1 base at J, with 10 bases between. CDR1 SGHKS and CDR2 YYEKEE come from the germline V gene (reference sequence). The CDR3 is 15 residues long. CDR3 amino acids: CASSLGVRNNYGYTF. DNA of the CDR3: TGTGCCAGCAGCTTGGGGGTGAGGAATAACTATGGCTACACCTTC. Variable domain in full (rest from reference TRBV5-5 and TRBJ1-2): DAGVTQSPTHLIKTRGQQVTLRCSPISGHKSVSWYQQVLGQGPQFIFQYYEKEERGRGNFPDRFSARQFPNYSSELNVNALLLGDSALYLCASSLGVRNNYGYTFGSGTRLTVV.

The rearrangement links TRBV5-1 to TRBJ2-1, with 9 positions matching TRBD2. The junction had 11 bases not matched to a gene; V was cut back by 0 bases and J by 10 bases. The CDR3 has 16 residues. Germline V gene lookup returns CDR1 SGHRS and CDR2 YFSETQ. The chain's CDR3 is CASSLAGGRGNTEQFF. CDR3 bases: TGCGCCAGCAGCTTGGCGGGCGGGAGGGGCAATACGGAGCAGTTCTTC.

V usage is TRBV12-3 or TRBV12-4 and J usage is TRBJ1-5, with a tentative D call TRBD1 (5 bases). The CDR3 totals 15 residues. V was pared by 4 bases and J by 4 bases, with 14 bases between. The DNA for the CDR3 is TGTGCCAGCAGTTGGGGGGACCGTTCAAATCAGCCCCAGCATTTT. Its translation is CASSWGDRSNQPQHF.

The CDR3 nucleotides are TGCAGTGCTAGAAACAGGGTAGTGGGTAACTATGGCTACACCTTC. Its translation is CSARNRVVGNYGYTF. The chain recombines TRBV20-1 with TRBJ1-2; D perhaps matches TRBD1 (6 bases). The ends were cut back, 2 bases at V and 1 base at J, with 14 bases in the middle. The CDR3 is made up of 15 amino acids. The germline V gene encodes CDR1 DFQATT and CDR2 SNEGSKA (reference sequence).

The chain employs TRBV28 and TRBJ2-5; D is perhaps TRBD1 (6 bases). The CDR3 is made up of 15 amino acids. CDR1 is MDHEN, CDR2 SYDVKM, per germline. V lost 3 bases and J lost 5, with 16 bases in between. The chain's CDR3 is CASSFQGISWETQYF. The CDR3 region has the DNA TGTGCCAGCAGTTTTCAGGGGATTAGTTGGGAGACCCAGTACTTC. Full variable domain (rest looked up from reference TRBV28 and TRBJ2-5): DVKVTQSSRYLVKRTGEKVFLECVQDMDHENMFWYRQDPGLGLRLIYFSYDVKMKEKGDIPEGYSVSREKKERFSLILESASTNQTSMYLCASSFQGISWETQYFGPGTRLLVL.

The V and J genes are TRBV20-1 and TRBJ1-2; D may be TRBD1 (5 bases). Germline V gives CDR1 DFQATT, CDR2 SNEGSKA (reference sequence). The CDR3 is made up of 13 amino acids. Trimming shortened V by 1 base and J by 3 bases, and 9 bases separated the two germline ends. The CDR3 DNA sequence: TGCAGTGCTAGAGGGGGCAGGGACTATGGCTACACCTTC. Amino acid sequence: CSARGGRDYGYTF.

This clonotype was picked up many times. The V call is TRBV5-1, the J call TRBJ2-7, with 7 bases that match TRBD1. CDR3 length: 14 amino acids. Germline trimming cut 2 bases from V and 3 bases from J; bases unmatched to any gene: 5. CDR1 is SGHRS and CDR2 is YFSETQ in the germline V gene. The CDR3 DNA follows: TGCGCCAGCAGCTTAACCGGGACAGACTACGAGCAGTACTTC. Protein product: CASSLTGTDYEQYF.

This clonotype was seen a handful of times. The genes are TRBV10-3 and TRBJ1-2; D gene ambiguous. The CDR3 covers 13 residues. CDR1 is ENHRY, CDR2 SYGVKD, per germline. V dropped 6 bases and J dropped 0 bases, with 8 bases sitting between them. CDR3 in amino acids: CAISVRANYGYTF. As DNA, the CDR3 is TGTGCCATCAGCGTAAGAGCTAACTATGGCTACACCTTC.

The chain combines TRBV4-3 with TRBJ1-5; D gene uncertain. With 8 bases removed from V and 7 bases from J, the gap between germline ends came to 15 bases. Germline V lookup: CDR1 LGHNA, CDR2 YSLEER. The CDR3 sequence is 13 residues long. This CDR3 is CASAPGDGQPQHF. The CDR3, as DNA: TGCGCCAGCGCCCCGGGTGACGGGCAGCCCCAGCATTTT.

There are many counts of this clonotype. V and J are TRBV7-9 and TRBJ2-3; D not resolved. Trimming cost V 4 bases and J 2 bases, with 10 bases left between them. The V gene's germline CDR1 is SEHNR and CDR2 FQNEAQ (reference sequence). This CDR3 region has 14 residues. DNA for the CDR3: TGTGCCAGCAGCTGGGGTAGGGCCACAGATACGCAGTATTTT. Translating it yields CASSWGRATDTQYF.

This clonotype was found many times. CDR3 sequence reads: CASSLVGRQETQYF. CDR3 DNA: TGTGCCAGCAGTTTAGTGGGGCGGCAAGAGACCCAGTACTTC. The V and J genes are TRBV28 and TRBJ2-5; D is perhaps TRBD1 (5 bases). Between the trimmed V and J ends, which lost 2 bases and 2 bases, there was a span of 9 bases. CDR3 length equals 14 residues. Per germline, CDR1 MDHEN and CDR2 SYDVKM.

In this sample, this clonotype turned up a few times. This chain uses TRBV4-3 with TRBJ2-5; 9 bases line up with TRBD2. Per the germline V gene, CDR1 is LGHNA and CDR2 is YSLEER. V lost 0 bases, J lost 5 bases, and 7 bases stayed unmatched. The CDR3 consists of 16 residues. The CDR3 sequence: CASSQDGRGGLETQYF. DNA for the CDR3: TGCGCCAGCAGCCAAGATGGGCGGGGGGGCTTGGAGACCCAGTACTTC.

This chain links TRBV5-1 with TRBJ1-2, with 8 bases matching TRBD1. Per the germline V gene, CDR1 is SGHRS and CDR2 is YFSETQ. V was clipped by 2 bases and J by 4 bases; unmatched bases: 4. The length of the CDR3 is 14 residues. DNA of the CDR3: TGCGCCAGCAGCTTTGCGGACAGGGTCTATGGCTACACCTTC. Translation: CASSFADRVYGYTF.